This TCR beta chain was sequenced in a study of blood T cells in healthy people across ages. Overall study results and limits: Conclusively comparing naive with antigen-experienced cells was impossible with unsorted PBMCs. When set beside aged donors, long-lived donors presented more naive CD4+ cells and higher diversity. Older age went with lower TCR beta diversity per million T cells, in a roughly linear way.

This clonotype has just a few counts. Its antigen is not known. The authors ran a second PCR of 7 to 11 cycles using a sample-barcoded 5' primer and a J-beta primer mix. One entry per CDR3 protein, called by TCRdb with MiXCR from the 5' RACE reads. The repertoire consists of fewer than 2,000,000 distinct CDR3 sequences, with 35% to 50% occurring once and the leading ten covering 20% to 25%. There were at least 5 micrograms of total RNA extracted from every sample. The receptor was isolated from a human donor in good health. The specimen sequenced was blood.

In nucleotides, the CDR3 is TGTGCCAGCAGCGTAGGAGGGTCGATTGGCTACACCTTC. It encodes CASSVGGSIGYTF. This chain joins TRBV9 and TRBJ1-2; D unclear. The length of the CDR3 is 13 residues. Germline values: CDR1 SGDLS, CDR2 YYNGEE. V was clipped by 0 bases and J by 7 bases, with 10 bases between them.